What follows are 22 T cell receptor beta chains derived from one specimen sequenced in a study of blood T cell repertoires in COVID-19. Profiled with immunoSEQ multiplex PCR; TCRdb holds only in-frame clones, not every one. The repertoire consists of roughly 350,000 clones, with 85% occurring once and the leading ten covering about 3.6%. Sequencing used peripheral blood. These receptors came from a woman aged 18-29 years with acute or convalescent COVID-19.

Here the CDR3 reads CASSFPGLPKETQYF. The CDR3 DNA reads as TGTGCCAGCAGCTTTCCGGGACTCCCAAAGGAGACCCAGTACTTC. The rearrangement links TRBV7-2 to TRBJ2-5, with D tentatively TRBD2 (6 bases). The germline V gene has CDR1 SGHTA and CDR2 FQGNSA. This CDR3 has 15 amino acids. The germline V and J ends were trimmed by 3 bases and 5 bases, with 16 bases remaining between them.

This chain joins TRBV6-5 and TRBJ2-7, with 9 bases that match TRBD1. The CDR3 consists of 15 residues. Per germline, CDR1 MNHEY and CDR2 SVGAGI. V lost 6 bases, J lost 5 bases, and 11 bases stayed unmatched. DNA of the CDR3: TGTGCCAGCAGCCAGACCGGGACAGGGAGCCACGAGCAGTACTTC. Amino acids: CASSQTGTGSHEQYF.

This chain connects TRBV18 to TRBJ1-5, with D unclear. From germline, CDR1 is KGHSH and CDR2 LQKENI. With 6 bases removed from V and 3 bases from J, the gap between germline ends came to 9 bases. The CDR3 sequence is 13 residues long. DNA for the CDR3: TGTGCCAGCTCCGTCGACTCCAATCAGCCCCAGCATTTT. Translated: CASSVDSNQPQHF.

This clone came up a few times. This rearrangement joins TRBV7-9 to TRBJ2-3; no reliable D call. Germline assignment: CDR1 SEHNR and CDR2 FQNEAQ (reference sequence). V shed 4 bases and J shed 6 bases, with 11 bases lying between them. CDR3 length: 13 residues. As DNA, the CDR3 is TGTGCCAGCAGCTCCGCACCACTGGATACGCAGTATTTT. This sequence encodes CASSSAPLDTQYF.

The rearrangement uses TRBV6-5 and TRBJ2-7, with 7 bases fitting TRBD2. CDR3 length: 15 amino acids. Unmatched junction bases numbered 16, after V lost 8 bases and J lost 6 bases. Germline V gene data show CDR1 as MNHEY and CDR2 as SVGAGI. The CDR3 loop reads CASAAGAGVSSEQYF. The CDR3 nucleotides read TGTGCCAGCGCCGCTGGGGCGGGAGTATCATCCGAGCAGTACTTC.

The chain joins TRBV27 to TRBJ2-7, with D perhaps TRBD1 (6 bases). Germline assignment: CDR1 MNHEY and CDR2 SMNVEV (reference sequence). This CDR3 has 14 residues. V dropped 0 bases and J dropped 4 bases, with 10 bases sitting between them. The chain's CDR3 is CASSLSAGDYEQYF. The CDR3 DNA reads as TGTGCCAGCAGTTTATCGGCAGGGGATTACGAGCAGTACTTC.

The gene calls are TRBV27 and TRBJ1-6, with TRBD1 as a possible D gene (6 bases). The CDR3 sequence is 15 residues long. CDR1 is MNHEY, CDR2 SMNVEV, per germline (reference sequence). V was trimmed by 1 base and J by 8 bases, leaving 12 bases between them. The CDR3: CASSLYQGRDSPLHF. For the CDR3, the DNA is TGTGCCAGCAGTTTATACCAGGGGAGAGATTCACCCCTCCACTTT.

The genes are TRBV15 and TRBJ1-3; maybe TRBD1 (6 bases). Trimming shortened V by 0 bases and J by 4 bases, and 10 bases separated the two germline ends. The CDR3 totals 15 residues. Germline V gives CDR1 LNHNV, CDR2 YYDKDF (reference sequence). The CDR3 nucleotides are TGTGCCACCAGCAGAGAGGACAGCGGAGGAAACACCATATATTTT. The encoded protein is CATSREDSGGNTIYF. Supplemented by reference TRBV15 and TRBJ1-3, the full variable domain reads DAMVIQNPRYQVTQFGKPVTLSCSQTLNHNVMYWYQQKSSQAPKLLFHYYDKDFNNEADTPDNFQSRRPNTSFCFLDIRSPGLGDTAMYLCATSREDSGGNTIYFGEGSWLTVV.

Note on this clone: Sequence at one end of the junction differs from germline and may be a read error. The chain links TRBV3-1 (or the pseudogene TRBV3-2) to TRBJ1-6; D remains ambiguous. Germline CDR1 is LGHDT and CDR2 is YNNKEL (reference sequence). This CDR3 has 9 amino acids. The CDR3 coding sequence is TGTGCCAGCAGCCAAGAAGACACCTTT. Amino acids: CASSQEDTF.

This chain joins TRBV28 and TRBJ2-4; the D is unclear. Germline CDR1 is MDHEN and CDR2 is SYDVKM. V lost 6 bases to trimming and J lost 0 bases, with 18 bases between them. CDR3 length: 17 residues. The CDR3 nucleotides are TGTGCCAGCAGACCGAGAGCCATGATCGTAGCCAAAAACATTCAGTACTTC. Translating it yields CASRPRAMIVAKNIQYF.

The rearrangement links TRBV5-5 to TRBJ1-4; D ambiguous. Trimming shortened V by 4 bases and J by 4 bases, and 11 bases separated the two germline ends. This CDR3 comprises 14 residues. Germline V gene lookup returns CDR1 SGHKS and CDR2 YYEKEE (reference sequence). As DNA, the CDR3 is TGTGCCAGCAGCCCCGGCGGGGTTAATGAAAAACTGTTTTTT. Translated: CASSPGGVNEKLFF.

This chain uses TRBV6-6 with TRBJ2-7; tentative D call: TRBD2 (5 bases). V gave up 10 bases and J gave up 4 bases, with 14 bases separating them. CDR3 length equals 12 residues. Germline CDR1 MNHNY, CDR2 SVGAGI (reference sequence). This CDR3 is CATDSGEYEQYF. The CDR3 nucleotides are TGTGCCACGGACTCCGGGGAGTACGAGCAGTACTTC.

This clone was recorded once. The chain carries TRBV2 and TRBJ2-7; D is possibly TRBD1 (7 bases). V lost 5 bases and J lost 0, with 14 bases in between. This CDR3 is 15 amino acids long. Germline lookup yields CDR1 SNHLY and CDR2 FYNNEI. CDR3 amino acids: CASSQQGRSSYEQYF. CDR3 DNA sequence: TGTGCCAGCAGTCAACAGGGGAGGAGCTCCTACGAGCAGTACTTC.

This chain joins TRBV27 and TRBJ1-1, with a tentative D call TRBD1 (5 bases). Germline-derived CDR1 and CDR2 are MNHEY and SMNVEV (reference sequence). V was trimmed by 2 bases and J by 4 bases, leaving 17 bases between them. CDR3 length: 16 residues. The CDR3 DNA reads TGTGCCAGCAGTTTAGATCTCGGGGGAAGAAGCACTGAAGCTTTCTTT. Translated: CASSLDLGGRSTEAFF.

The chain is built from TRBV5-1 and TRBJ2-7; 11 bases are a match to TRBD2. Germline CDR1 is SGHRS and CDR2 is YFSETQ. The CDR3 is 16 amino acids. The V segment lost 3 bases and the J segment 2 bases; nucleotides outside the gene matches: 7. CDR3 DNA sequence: TGCGCCAGCAGCTGGACTTATAGCGGGGGGGCCTACGAGCAGTACTTC. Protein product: CASSWTYSGGAYEQYF.

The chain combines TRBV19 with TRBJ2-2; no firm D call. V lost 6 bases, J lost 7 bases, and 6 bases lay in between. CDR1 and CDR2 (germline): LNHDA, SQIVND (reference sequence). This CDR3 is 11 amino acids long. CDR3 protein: CASSTGGELFF. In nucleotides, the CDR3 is TGTGCCAGTAGCACCGGCGGGGAGCTGTTTTTT.

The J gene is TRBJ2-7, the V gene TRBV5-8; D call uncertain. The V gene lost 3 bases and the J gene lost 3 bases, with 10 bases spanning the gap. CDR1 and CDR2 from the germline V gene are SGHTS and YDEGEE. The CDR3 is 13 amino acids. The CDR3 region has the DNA TGTGCCAGCAGCTCTGGGCCATACTACGAGCAGTACTTC. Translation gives CASSSGPYYEQYF.

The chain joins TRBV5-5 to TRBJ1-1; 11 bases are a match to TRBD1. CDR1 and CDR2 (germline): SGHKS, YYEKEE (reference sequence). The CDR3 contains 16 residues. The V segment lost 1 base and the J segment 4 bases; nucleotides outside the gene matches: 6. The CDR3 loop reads CASSLRDRGGSTEAFF. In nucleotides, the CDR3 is TGTGCCAGCAGCTTGCGGGACAGGGGGGGTAGCACTGAAGCTTTCTTT.

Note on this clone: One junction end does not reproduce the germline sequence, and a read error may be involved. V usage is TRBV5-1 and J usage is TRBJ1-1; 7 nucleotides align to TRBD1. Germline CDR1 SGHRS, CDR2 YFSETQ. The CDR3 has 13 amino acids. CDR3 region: CASSKTGNPEAFF. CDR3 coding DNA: TGCGCCAGCAGCAAGACAGGGAACCCTGAAGCTTTCTTT.

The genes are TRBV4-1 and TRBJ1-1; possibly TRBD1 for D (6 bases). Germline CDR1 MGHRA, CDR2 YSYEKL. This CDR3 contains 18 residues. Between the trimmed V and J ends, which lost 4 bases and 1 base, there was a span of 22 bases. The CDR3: CASSPYNGTKDRNTEAFF. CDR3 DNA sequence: TGCGCCAGCAGCCCATATAACGGGACAAAAGACAGGAACACTGAAGCTTTCTTT.

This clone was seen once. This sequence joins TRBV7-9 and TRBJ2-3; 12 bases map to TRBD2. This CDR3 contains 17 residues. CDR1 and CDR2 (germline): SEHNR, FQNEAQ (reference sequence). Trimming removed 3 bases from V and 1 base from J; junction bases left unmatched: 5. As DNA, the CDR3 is TGTGCCAGCAGCTTCGCTAGCGGGAGGGCCGGCACAGATACGCAGTATTTT. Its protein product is CASSFASGRAGTDTQYF. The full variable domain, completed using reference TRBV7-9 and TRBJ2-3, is DTGVSQNPRHKITKRGQNVTFRCDPISEHNRLYWYRQTLGQGPEFLTYFQNEAQLEKSRLLSDRFSAERPKGSFSTLEIQRTEQGDSAMYLCASSFASGRAGTDTQYFGPGTRLTVL.

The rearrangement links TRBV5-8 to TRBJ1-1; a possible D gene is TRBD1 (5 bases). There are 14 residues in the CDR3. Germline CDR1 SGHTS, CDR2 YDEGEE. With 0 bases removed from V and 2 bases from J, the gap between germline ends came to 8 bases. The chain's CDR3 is CASSLAGSNTEAFF. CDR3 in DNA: TGTGCCAGCAGCTTGGCAGGGTCTAACACTGAAGCTTTCTTT.